A single T cell receptor beta chain is shown here with its context. Its antigen is unknown. This sample is drawn from a study of vaccination effects on CD4 cells after COVID-19. Study in general: The participants, recipients of two vaccine doses, got either BNT162b2 or mRNA-1273.

Study results and limitations: There were few convalescent patients in the study and no early post-infection timepoints. Late post-vaccination samples showed marked contraction of infection- and vaccine-induced clones.

The CDR3 runs 16 residues. CDR1 is MNHNY, CDR2 SVGAGI, per germline (reference sequence). With 8 bases removed from V and 0 bases from J, the gap between germline ends came to 14 bases. Ahead of sequencing, the ViraFEST assay grew antigen-specific CD4+ T cells using viral peptide pools. It was after roughly 11 days of culture that CD4+ T cells were isolated. Vaccine recipients lacked prior SARS-CoV-2 infection and had negative nucleocapsid antibodies. The protocol was immunoSEQ multiplex PCR, while the TCRdb copy is restricted to in-frame clones and leaves out a portion. The sample has 40,000 to 45,000 clones, around 76% seen once.

The sequences come from CD4+ T cells from PBMCs cultured with SARS-CoV-2 spike peptides, collected before COVID-19 vaccination. This TCR came from a human donor who received a COVID-19 vaccine. The genes are TRBV6-6 and TRBJ2-6; D unclear. In DNA, the CDR3 is TGTGCCAGCTGGCTAGATTGGATCTCTGGGGCCAACGTCCTGACTTTC. It codes for CASWLDWISGANVLTF.